The rows below give T cell receptor beta chains drawn from one sample of a study of T cell responses to AZD1222 COVID-19 vaccine. Measured with immunoSEQ multiplex PCR; TCRdb has only the in-frame clones, and not every one. This sample has just under 90,000 clones, with roughly 87% found just once. The sequencing here drew on peripheral blood, taken on day 0 of AZD1222 vaccination. The receptors originated from an adult in good health. Both conserved end residues are part of each CDR3.

V: TRBV9; CDR3: CASSVAAGNTIYF
V: TRBV10-3; CDR3: CAISETRDRGWDLNTEAFF
V: TRBV27; CDR3: CASRQGSKYQPQHF
V: TRBV11-2; CDR3: CASSLGGSNSPLHF
V: TRBV10-2; CDR3: CASSDSGLNTEAFF
V: TRBV27; CDR3: CASSYGTASNNYGYTF
V: TRBV3-1/TRBV3-2; CDR3: CASSHSTDTQYF
V: TRBV5-1; CDR3: CASSRTGTGASYEQYF
V: TRBV27; CDR3: CASSLSTGGYTEAFF
V: TRBV9; CDR3: CASSVGASGRIEDEQYF
V: TRBV9; CDR3: CASHGGEGSNYGYTF
V: TRBV27; CDR3: CASSLIGQNTEAFF
V: TRBV24-1; CDR3: CAATTTGGGGGYTF
V: TRBV7-6; CDR3: CASSTRPSGLRRNNEQFF
V: TRBV27; CDR3: CASPLEGSYEQYF
V: TRBV28; CDR3: CASSLSSGRAPGGYTF
V: TRBV19; CDR3: CASRPGLGLLYGYTF
V: TRBV5-1; CDR3: CASSLDPSGRSSDYEQYF
V: TRBV27; CDR3: CASSKQGQLNQPQHF
V: TRBV7-9; CDR3: CASSLEGGGRQHF
V: TRBV5-1; CDR3: CASSLMTASTQYF
V: TRBV28; CDR3: CASSLWRGSSGGVSNQPQHF
V: TRBV6-6; CDR3: CASSRGQGALTNYGYTF
V: TRBV7-3; CDR3: CASSLRGTANEQFF
V: TRBV7-8; CDR3: CASSSPGLANEQFF
V: TRBV18; CDR3: CASSLGQDQPQHF
V: TRBV29-1; CDR3: CSVAGQSNEKLFF
V: TRBV28; CDR3: CASSLGADTQYF
V: TRBV6-8; CDR3: CASSFSNPGHRLVNQPQHF
V: TRBV27; CDR3: CASTQTSGSSYEQYF
V: TRBV24-1; CDR3: CATSGTSGIYNEQFF
V: TRBV10-3; CDR3: CAISDGLGDGYTF
V: TRBV11-2; CDR3: CASSLVAAVSSYNEQFF
V: TRBV24-1; CDR3: CATSEYGPRETQYF
V: TRBV7-8; CDR3: CASSPLWERNSPLHF
V: TRBV27; CDR3: CASGTGGSYEQYF
V: TRBV7-2; CDR3: CASSLEGRWTGSTDTQYF
V: TRBV10-1; CDR3: CASSERGDNADTQYF
V: TRBV9; CDR3: CASSVRDSYGYTF
V: TRBV7-6; CDR3: CASSLVAGGGGEQYF
V: TRBV7-2; CDR3: CASSFFPGGYTF
V: TRBV6-6; CDR3: CASSLGGEQYF
V: TRBV11-1; CDR3: CASSLQKYQETQYF
V: TRBV7-2; CDR3: CASSLGGVGTEAFF
V: TRBV14; CDR3: CASSQDSPQNSPLHF
V: TRBV28; CDR3: CASSSWTSGGIYEQYF
V: TRBV14; CDR3: CASSQGQGLPEAFF
V: TRBV6-2/TRBV6-3; CDR3: CASTPGLAGFKRVAGELFF
V: TRBV5-4; CDR3: CASSLAGANTEAFF
V: TRBV6-5; CDR3: CASSPEGQRETQYF
V: TRBV27; CDR3: CASSFGYEGLVRNNEQFF
V: TRBV7-9; CDR3: CASSATGRLTDTQYF
V: TRBV5-1; CDR3: CASSSGQGGYEQYF
V: TRBV6-2/TRBV6-3; CDR3: CASSYSIAQGLASGNTIYF
V: TRBV24-1; CDR3: CATRITRDREYEQYF
V: TRBV10-3; CDR3: CAISEKVVDTQYF
V: TRBV6-1; CDR3: CASSDRMGVGINGYTF